This T cell receptor (beta chain) was captured in a study of cytomegalovirus exposure and HLA in healthy donors (dated by TCRdb to about 2017). Turning to the overall study: In an earlier analysis of under 750 of the donors, about 260 Gb of sequence data and some 120 million unique TCR beta sequences from 180 million or so T cells were reported. Roughly 310 gigabases of sequencing data and approximately 85 million unique TCR sequences were included in an early release covering 550 to 650 HLA-typed donors. Of the 300 to 500 genotyped donors, less than 85% were placed in the genetic ancestry cluster associated with self-reported Caucasian donors. The study aimed to test whether signatures of past pathogen exposure could be identified by cataloging public T cell receptors. The study used immunosequencing to profile the T cell repertoires of 670 or so subjects and linked those repertoires to cytomegalovirus serostatus. Besides the first cohort of 550 to 750 subjects, a separate validation cohort made up of 90 to 150 different subjects was used. The study combined high-throughput TCR immunosequencing, statistical association of individual TCRs with disease status, and machine learning to predict cytomegalovirus infection status. To study patterns of TCR occurrence, a later analysis re-analyzed previously published TCR beta repertoires from hundreds of donors and added high-resolution HLA genotyping. Rather than drawing on any new phenotypic data, the later analysis identified candidate immune exposures from TCR beta sequences and the way those sequences occurred across donors. An earlier analysis of 500 to 650 of the donors applied high-throughput TCR beta sequencing to assess whether each TCR beta V gene segment acted as functional or pseudogenic. Alongside the repertoire data, information on donor age, sex, ethnicity and CMV serostatus was compiled. A later genetic analysis took genome-wide SNP genotypes for about 55% of the 666 donors and used that subset as a discovery cohort. Every discovery cohort repertoire had been produced on one sequencing platform. Both class I and class II loci were covered by HLA typing, at four-digit resolution. Typing coverage varied by locus: 629-630 donors for A, B, C, DRB1 and DQB1; more than 500 for DQA1; approximately 610 for DPA1; around 490 for DPB1. Because of strong linkage in the cohort, roughly five DR-DQ haplotypes were treated as single units for association and clustering. Among about 400 genotyped donors of the cohort, an average of around 250,000 unique TCR beta nucleotide sequences was sequenced per donor, of which about 19% were non-productive.

From its cysteine to its phenylalanine, the CDR3 spans 18 amino acids. Of the read, only the CDR3 DNA is kept; its 54 bases are in frame from base 1. After removal of 1 base from V and 1 base from J, the junction retains 12 bases not matched to a gene. The germline V gene sets CDR1 to LGHNA and CDR2 to YSLEER. Study-wide findings and limitations: The study gave a list of 150 to 200 TCR beta chains associated with cytomegalovirus. HLA typing was unavailable for some donors at each locus, so association tests used only the typed subset. A later genetic analysis associated a missense DCLRE1C variant with V-gene and J-gene trimming of TCR beta chains, and an independent cohort replicated the association. According to a later analysis, parvovirus B19, influenza, CMV and Epstein-Barr virus appeared linked to several top co-occurrence clusters. Presence/absence analyses assumed roughly uniform sequencing depth across donors, an assumption that may not hold. Linkage disequilibrium might explain the correlated functional status among segregating V segments, but an unknown experimental factor could not be excluded. Most CMV-associated TCR beta chains appeared to be HLA-restricted in a later analysis, and the HLA associations seemed to be driven largely by CMV exposure. The sequencing pipeline was judged likely to have produced a cluster of highly shared sequence variants as a technical artifact. Only TCR beta chains were sequenced in this cohort, and the absence of alpha or paired-chain data limited detectable features. The authors suggested that the approach could potentially be extended to other disease states and immunological phenotypes. In a later analysis, 15,000 to 20,000 TCR beta sequences were associated with specific HLA alleles at a false discovery rate of 0.05. In vitro tests confirmed that a few of the cytomegalovirus-associated TCR beta chains recognize cytomegalovirus antigens. Broadly in line with IMGT annotations, most TCR beta V segments showed up in productive rearrangements about 87% or about 30% of the time in an earlier analysis of approximately 640 of the donors. In a later analysis, TCR association rates were found to vary across HLA loci, with the most associated TCRs seen for DRB1 alleles and the fewest for HLA-C alleles. Cytomegalovirus status was reported to be diagnosed by the classifier with high specificity and sensitivity in both the original and validation cohorts. In a later genetic analysis, fewer N-insertions in productive TCRs were reported among donors in an Asian-associated ancestry cluster than the 666-donor mean. Compared with equally common non-associated chains, HLA-associated TCR beta chains in a later analysis were more clonally expanded and had lower generation probabilities. When HLA alleles, especially DR and DQ, strongly co-occurred, TCR associations were difficult to assign to individual alleles. A further reported finding was that TCR beta sequences accurately predicted the HLA-A and HLA-B alleles for most subjects in the first cohort. The only immune exposure information available for the cohort was CMV serostatus. The earlier analysis of 450 to 700 of the donors excluded fewer than 20 rarely observed V segments, including chromosome 9 orphons, because counts were too low. While some public TCRs were present in many individuals, most TCR sequences turned up only very rarely across donors. Some IMGT-functional V segments, including TRBV6-2 and TRBV6-3, could not be distinguished by the 87-base-pair reads and were therefore excluded.

Note on this clone: No cognate antigen has been identified for it.

The cohort was made up of roughly 670 healthy bone marrow donors. At the time of sampling, all cohort members were nominally healthy, though unrecorded immune exposures were likely present. The donor tested CMV seronegative and was one of the 352 seronegative cohort members. Every donor gave a peripheral blood sample, and the peripheral blood mononuclear cells from that sample were used for TCR beta sequencing. Genomic DNA was extracted from the blood cell samples with the Qiagen DNeasy Blood Extraction Kit. The library was generated by the immunoSEQ multiplex PCR assay. A mixture of 60 forward primers for TCR Vbeta segments and 13 reverse primers for TCR Jbeta segments was used in the multiplex PCR. Amplification of the CDR3 region of rearranged TCR beta genes was performed with a multiplex PCR assay on genomic DNA. The amplified TCR beta libraries were sequenced on the Illumina HiSeq System as 87-base-pair reads. In the paper's pipeline: A later analysis tallied 80 million to 95 million unique TCR beta chains across the 700 or so repertoires, and approximately 11 million of those chains were shared by two or more donors. To remove PCR and sequencing errors, raw reads were error-corrected and collapsed into unique sequences using a nearest-neighbor algorithm that merged closely related sequences. CDR3 sequences were aligned to IMGT reference sequences to assign V, D and J gene segments. Each retained sequence needed at least a six-nucleotide match to both a V gene segment and a J gene segment. Rearrangements were classified as productive when the CDR3 lacked stop codons and remained in frame with V and J, and all other rearrangements were classified as non-productive. Following IMGT convention, CDR3 was defined as the stretch from the second conserved V-encoded cysteine to the conserved J-encoded phenylalanine. Sequences without an unambiguous match to a single V gene segment were excluded from the earlier analysis of about 600 of the donors. In an earlier analysis of about 590 of the donors, a V segment was called functional when productive rearrangements were above 56.7%, and segregating when the standard deviation between donors exceeded 5%. A statistical classification framework was developed to diagnose cytomegalovirus status using the catalog of TCR beta chain sequences. A later analysis assigned V and J genes by comparing TCR nucleotide sequences with IMGT/GENE-DB human TR gene sequences. The TCRdist pipeline was used in a later analysis to assign CDR3 sequences and most-parsimonious VDJ recombination scenarios. In a later analysis, each TCR beta chain was defined by its CDR3 amino acid sequence together with its V-gene family, and reads lacking a unique V-gene family were excluded. In a later analysis, 450 to 600 highly shared, low-generation-probability nucleotide sequences were removed to address suspected cross-contamination and a sequencing artifact. A later analysis calculated a clonal expansion index for each public chain from normalized within-repertoire ranks of inferred template counts. In a later analysis, generation probabilities were computed with a VDJ recombination model fitted to out-of-frame rearrangements, and the resulting probabilities were checked against IGoR. In a later analysis, TCR-TCR, TCR-HLA and TCR-CMV co-occurrence was scored with hypergeometric tests, and a repertoire-size bias correction was applied to TCR pairs. In a later analysis, false discovery rates were estimated by permuting HLA or CMV assignments 20 times. In a later analysis, co-occurring TCRs were grouped with DBSCAN, and TCRdist sequence similarity was added when clustering was performed within HLA-allele-positive subsets. Repertoires with fewer than 30,000 or more than 120,000 public chains, plus five repertoires with anomalous nucleotide sharing, were excluded from co-occurrence clustering. Not all clones reach the TCRdb copy of this immuneACCESS table, which keeps in-frame sequences only. Checked studies attribute under half of the gap to unresolved V genes and leave the rest unexplained. V, J and clone size are those of that table, while D and trimming were read from the DNA. In this sample's table one finds around 76,000 clones. The ten most abundant clones make up under 0.9% of the sample.

The TCR sequence derives from a boy aged 5 to 17 in good health and CMV-seronegative. The sample taken for sequencing was PBMCs. Here the chain combines TRBV4-3 and TRBJ2-5; TRBD1 fits 7 bases in the junction. CDR3 sequence: CASSQAFQGDSRQETQYF. The base sequence is TGCGCCAGCAGCCAAGCCTTCCAGGGGGACAGTCGCCAAGAGACCCAGTACTTC.